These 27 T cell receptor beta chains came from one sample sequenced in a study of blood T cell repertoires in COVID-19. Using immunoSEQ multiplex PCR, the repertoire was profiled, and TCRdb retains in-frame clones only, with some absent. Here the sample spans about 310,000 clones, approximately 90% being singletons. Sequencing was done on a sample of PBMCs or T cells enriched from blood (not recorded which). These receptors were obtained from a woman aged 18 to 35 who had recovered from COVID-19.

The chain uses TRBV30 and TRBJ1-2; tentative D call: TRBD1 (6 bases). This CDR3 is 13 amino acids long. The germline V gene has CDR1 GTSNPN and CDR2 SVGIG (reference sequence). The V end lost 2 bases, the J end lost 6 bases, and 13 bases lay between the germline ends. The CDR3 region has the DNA TGTGCCTGGAGTCCAACAGGGATCGATGGCTACACCTTC. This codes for CAWSPTGIDGYTF.

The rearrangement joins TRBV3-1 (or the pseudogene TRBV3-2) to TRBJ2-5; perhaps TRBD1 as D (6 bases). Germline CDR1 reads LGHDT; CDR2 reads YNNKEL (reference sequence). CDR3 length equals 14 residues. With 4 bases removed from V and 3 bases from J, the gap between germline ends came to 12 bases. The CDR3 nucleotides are TGTGCCAGCAGCCCTTCAGGGGTTAAAGAGACCCAGTACTTC. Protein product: CASSPSGVKETQYF.

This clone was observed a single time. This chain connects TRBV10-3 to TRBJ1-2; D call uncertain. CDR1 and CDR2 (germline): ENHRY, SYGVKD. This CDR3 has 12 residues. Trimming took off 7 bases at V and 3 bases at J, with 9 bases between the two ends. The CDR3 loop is CAINRGDYGYTF. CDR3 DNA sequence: TGTGCCATCAACCGGGGTGACTATGGCTACACCTTC.

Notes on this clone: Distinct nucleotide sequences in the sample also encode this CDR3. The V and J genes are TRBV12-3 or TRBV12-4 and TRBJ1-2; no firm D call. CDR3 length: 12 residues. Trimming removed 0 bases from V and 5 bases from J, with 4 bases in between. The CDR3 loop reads CASSLAAYGYTF. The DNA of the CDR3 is TGTGCCAGCAGTTTAGCGGCATATGGCTACACCTTC.

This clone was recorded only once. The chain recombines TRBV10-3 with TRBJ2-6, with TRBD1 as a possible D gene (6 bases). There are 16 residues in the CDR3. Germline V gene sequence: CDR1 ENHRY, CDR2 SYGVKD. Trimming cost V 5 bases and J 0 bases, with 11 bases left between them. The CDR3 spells CAISSQGTSGANVLTF. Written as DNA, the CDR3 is TGTGCCATCAGTTCACAGGGTACCTCTGGGGCCAACGTCCTGACTTTC.

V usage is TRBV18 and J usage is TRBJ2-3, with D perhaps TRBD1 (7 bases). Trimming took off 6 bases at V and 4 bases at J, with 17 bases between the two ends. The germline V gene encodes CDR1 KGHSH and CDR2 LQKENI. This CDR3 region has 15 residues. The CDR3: CASSPEGAWADTQYF. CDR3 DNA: TGTGCCAGCTCCCCGGAGGGGGCATGGGCAGATACGCAGTATTTT.

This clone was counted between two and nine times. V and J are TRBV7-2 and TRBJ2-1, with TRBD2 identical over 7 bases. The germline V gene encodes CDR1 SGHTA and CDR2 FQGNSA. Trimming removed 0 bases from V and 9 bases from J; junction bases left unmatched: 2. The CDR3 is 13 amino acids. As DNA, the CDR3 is TGTGCCAGCAGCTTAGCGTCGGGGGGTGAGCAGTTCTTC. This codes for CASSLASGGEQFF.

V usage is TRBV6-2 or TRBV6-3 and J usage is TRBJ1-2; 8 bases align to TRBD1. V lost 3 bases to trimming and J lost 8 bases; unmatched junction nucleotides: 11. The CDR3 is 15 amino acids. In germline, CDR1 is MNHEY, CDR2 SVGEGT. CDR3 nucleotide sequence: TGTGCCAGCAGTTATGGGGCAGGGGGCCGACGGGGCTACACCTTC. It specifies CASSYGAGGRRGYTF.

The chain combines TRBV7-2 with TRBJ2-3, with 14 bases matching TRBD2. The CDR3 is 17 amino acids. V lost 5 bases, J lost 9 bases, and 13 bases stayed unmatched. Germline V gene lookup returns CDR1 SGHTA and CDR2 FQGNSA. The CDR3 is CASSTGTSGSVGMTQYF. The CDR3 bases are TGTGCCAGCAGCACCGGGACTAGCGGGAGTGTGGGGATGACGCAGTATTTT.

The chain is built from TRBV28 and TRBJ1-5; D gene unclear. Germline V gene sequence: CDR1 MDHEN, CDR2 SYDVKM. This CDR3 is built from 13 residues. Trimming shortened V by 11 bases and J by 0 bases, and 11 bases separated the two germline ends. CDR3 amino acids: CAADGYSNQPQHF. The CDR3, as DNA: TGTGCCGCGGATGGCTATAGCAATCAGCCCCAGCATTTT.

The CDR3 nucleotides read TGTGCCAGCAGCAGCGGCGATAGAGTGGCCACCGGGGAGCTGTTTTTT. This sequence encodes CASSSGDRVATGELFF. V gene TRBV5-4 combines with J gene TRBJ2-2, with D possibly TRBD2 on 5 matching bases. This CDR3 is built from 16 residues. V was shortened by 4 bases and J by 4 bases, with 17 bases between the two germline ends. The germline V gene has CDR1 SGHNT and CDR2 YYREEE (reference sequence).

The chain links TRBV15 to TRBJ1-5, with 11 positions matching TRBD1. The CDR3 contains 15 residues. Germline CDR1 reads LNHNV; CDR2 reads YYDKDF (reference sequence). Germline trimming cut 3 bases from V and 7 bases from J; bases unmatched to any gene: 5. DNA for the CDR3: TGTGCCACCAGCAGGAGGACAGGGGGCGTACAGCCCCAGCATTTT. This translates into CATSRRTGGVQPQHF.

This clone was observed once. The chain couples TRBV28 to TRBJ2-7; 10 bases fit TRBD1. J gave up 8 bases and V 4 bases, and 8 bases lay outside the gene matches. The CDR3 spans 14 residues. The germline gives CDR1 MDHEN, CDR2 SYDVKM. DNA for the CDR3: TGTGCCAGCAGTTCAGACAGGGGGCGATTGAAGCAGTACTTC. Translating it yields CASSSDRGRLKQYF.

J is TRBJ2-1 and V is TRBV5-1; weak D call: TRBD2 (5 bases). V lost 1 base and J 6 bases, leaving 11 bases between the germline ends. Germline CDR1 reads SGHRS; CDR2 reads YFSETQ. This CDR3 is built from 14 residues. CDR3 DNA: TGCGCCAGCAGCTTGCCGGGAATGGCCAATGAGCAGTTCTTC. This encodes CASSLPGMANEQFF.

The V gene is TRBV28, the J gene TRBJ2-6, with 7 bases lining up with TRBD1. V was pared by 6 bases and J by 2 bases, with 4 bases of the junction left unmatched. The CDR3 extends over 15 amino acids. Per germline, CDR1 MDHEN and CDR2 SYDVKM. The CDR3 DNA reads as TGTGCCAGCAGCAGTACAGGGGCTGGGGCCAACGTCCTGACTTTC. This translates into CASSSTGAGANVLTF.

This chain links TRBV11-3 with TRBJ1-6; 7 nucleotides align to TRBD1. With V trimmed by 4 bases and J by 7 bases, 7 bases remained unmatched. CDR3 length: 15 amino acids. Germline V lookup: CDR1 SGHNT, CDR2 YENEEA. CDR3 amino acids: CASSSGGTENSPLHF. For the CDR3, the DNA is TGTGCCAGCAGCTCGGGGGGGACAGAGAATTCACCCCTCCACTTT.

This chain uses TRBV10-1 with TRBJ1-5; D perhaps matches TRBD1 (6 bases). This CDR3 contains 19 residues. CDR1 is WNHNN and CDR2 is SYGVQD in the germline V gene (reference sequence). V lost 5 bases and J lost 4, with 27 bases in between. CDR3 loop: CASSLFRTGTPGWNQPQHF. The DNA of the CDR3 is TGCGCCAGCAGTCTTTTTAGAACCGGGACACCGGGTTGGAATCAGCCCCAGCATTTT.

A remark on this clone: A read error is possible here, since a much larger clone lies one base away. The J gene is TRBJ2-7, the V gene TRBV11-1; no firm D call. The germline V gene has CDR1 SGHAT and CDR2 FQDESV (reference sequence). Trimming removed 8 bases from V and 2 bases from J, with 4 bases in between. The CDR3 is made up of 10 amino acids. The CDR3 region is CASGTYEQYF. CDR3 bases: TGTGCCAGCGGCACCTACGAGCAGTACTTC.

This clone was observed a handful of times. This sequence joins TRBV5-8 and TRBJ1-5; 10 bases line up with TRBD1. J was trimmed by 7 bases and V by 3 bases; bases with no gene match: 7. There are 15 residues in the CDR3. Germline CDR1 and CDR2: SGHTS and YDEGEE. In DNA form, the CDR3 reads TGTGCCAGCAGCTATGACAGGGGGCCTAGGCAGCCCCAGCATTTT. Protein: CASSYDRGPRQPQHF.

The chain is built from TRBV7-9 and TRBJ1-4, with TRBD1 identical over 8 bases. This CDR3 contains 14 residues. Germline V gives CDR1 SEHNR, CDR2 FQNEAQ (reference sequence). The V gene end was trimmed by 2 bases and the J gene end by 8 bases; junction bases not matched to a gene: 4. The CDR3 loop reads CASSLQGAEEKLFF. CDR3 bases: TGTGCCAGCAGCTTACAGGGGGCCGAAGAAAAACTGTTTTTT.

The CDR3 nucleotides are TGTGCCAGCAAACGGTTTGGAGGGACAGGGATTTATCAGCCCCAGCATTTT. It encodes CASKRFGGTGIYQPQHF. The chain uses TRBV28 and TRBJ1-5, with TRBD1 identical over 9 bases. With V trimmed by 7 bases and J by 5 bases, 15 bases remained unmatched. This CDR3 comprises 17 residues. CDR1 MDHEN and CDR2 SYDVKM come from the germline V gene.

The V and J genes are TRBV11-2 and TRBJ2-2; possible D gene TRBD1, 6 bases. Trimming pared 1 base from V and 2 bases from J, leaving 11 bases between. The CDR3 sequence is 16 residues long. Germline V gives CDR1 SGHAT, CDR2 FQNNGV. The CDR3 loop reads CASSLAGQINTGELFF. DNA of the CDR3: TGTGCCAGCAGCTTAGCCGGACAGATCAACACCGGGGAGCTGTTTTTT.

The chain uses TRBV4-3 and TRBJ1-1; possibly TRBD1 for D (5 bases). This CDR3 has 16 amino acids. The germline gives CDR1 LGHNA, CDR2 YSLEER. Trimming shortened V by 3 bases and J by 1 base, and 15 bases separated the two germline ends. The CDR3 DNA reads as TGCGCCAGCAGCCAGTACGGGACTCCAGGGAACACTGAAGCTTTCTTT. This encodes CASSQYGTPGNTEAFF.

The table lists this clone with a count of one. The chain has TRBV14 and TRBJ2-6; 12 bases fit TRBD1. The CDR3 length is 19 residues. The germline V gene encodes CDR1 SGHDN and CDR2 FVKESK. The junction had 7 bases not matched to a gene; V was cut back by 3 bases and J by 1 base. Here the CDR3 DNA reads TGTGCCAGCAGCCAGGGGGACAGGGGGCTGGAGTCTGGGGCCAACGTCCTGACTTTC. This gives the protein CASSQGDRGLESGANVLTF.

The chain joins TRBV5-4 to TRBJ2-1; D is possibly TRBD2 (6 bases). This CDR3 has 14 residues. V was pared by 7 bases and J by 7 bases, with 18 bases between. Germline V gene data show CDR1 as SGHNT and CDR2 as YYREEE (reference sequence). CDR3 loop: CASLAITSPNEQFF. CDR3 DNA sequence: TGTGCCAGCCTAGCCATCACTAGCCCGAATGAGCAGTTCTTC.

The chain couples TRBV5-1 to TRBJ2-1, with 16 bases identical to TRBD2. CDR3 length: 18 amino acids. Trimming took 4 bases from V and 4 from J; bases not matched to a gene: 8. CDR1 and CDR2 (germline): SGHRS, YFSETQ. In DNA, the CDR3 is TGCGCCAGCAGCCGCGGGACTAGCGGGGGGGGACGTTACAATGAGCAGTTCTTC. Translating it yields CASSRGTSGGGRYNEQFF.

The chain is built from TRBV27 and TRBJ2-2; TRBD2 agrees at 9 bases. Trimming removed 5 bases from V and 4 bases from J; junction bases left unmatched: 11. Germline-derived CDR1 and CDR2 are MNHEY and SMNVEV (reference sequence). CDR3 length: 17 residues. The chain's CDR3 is CASSPKPAGGSTGELFF. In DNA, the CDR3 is TGTGCCAGCAGTCCAAAACCCGCGGGGGGGAGCACCGGGGAGCTGTTTTTT.